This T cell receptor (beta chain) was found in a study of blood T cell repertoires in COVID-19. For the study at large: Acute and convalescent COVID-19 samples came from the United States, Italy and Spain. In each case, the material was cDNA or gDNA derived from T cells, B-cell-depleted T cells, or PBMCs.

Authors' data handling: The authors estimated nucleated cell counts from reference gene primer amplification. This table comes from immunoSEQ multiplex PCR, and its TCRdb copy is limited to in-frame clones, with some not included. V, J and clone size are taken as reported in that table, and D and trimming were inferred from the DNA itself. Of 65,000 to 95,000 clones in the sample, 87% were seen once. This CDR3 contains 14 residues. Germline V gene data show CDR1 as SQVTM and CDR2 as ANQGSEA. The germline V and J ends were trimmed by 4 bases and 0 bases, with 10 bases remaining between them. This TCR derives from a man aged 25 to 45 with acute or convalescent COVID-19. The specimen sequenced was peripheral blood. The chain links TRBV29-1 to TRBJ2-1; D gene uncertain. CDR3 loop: CSVVRQDSYNEQFF. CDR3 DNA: TGCAGCGTTGTTAGGCAGGACTCCTACAATGAGCAGTTCTTC.